This T cell receptor beta chain was found in a study of cytomegalovirus exposure and HLA in healthy donors (dated by TCRdb to about 2017). Describing the broader study: An earlier analysis of about 560 of the donors reported about 260 Gb of sequence data and around 120 million unique TCR beta sequences obtained from some 200 million T cells. An early release covering about 600 HLA-typed donors comprised about 300 gigabases of sequencing data and tens of millions of unique TCR sequences. Of the roughly 400 genotyped donors, 80% to 90% were placed in the genetic ancestry cluster associated with self-reported Caucasian donors. The study was designed to test whether signatures of past pathogen exposure could be identified by cataloging public T cell receptors. Using immunosequencing, the study profiled T cell repertoires from approximately 700 subjects and related those repertoires to cytomegalovirus serostatus. Besides the first cohort of hundreds of subjects, a separate validation cohort made up of 90 to 150 different subjects was used. The study combined high-throughput TCR immunosequencing, statistical association of individual TCRs with disease status, and machine learning to predict cytomegalovirus infection status. A later analysis re-examined previously published TCR beta repertoires from around 670 donors and added high-resolution HLA genotyping to investigate patterns of TCR occurrence. In the later analysis, no new phenotypic data were used to find candidate immune exposures; instead, reliance was placed on TCR beta sequences and their occurrence across donors. An earlier analysis of several hundred of the donors applied high-throughput TCR beta sequencing to assess whether each TCR beta V gene segment acted as functional or pseudogenic. Donor age, sex, ethnicity and CMV serostatus were compiled alongside the repertoire data. A later genetic analysis used genome-wide SNP genotypes for about three fifths of the 666 donors, treating that subset as a discovery cohort. All discovery cohort repertoires had been generated on a single sequencing platform. HLA typing included class I and class II loci at four-digit resolution. Typing coverage differed by locus: A, B, C, DRB1 and DQB1 were typed in roughly 629-640 donors, DQA1 in about 500, DPA1 in 606, and DPB1 in roughly 470. Roughly five DR-DQ haplotypes were handled as single units for association and clustering, since linkage in the cohort was strong. On average, about 200,000 unique TCR beta nucleotide sequences were sequenced per donor among 398 genotyped donors of the cohort, with about 19% of those sequences being non-productive.

This clone showed up just a few times. This receptor's antigen is unknown. Per-base quality was not reported, and no clone a single base away is much larger than it. Overall study outcomes, separate from this receptor: The classifier was reported to diagnose cytomegalovirus status with high specificity and sensitivity in both the original cohort and the validation cohort. Sequencing depth was assumed to be roughly uniform across donors in the presence/absence analyses, though that assumption may not hold. In a later genetic analysis, fewer N-insertions in productive TCRs were reported among donors in an Asian-associated ancestry cluster than the roughly 700-donor mean. Linkage disequilibrium might explain the correlated functional status among segregating V segments, but an unknown experimental factor could not be excluded. CMV serostatus was the only immune exposure information available for the cohort. In a later analysis, HLA-associated TCR beta chains were found to be more clonally expanded and to have lower generation probabilities than equally common non-associated chains. The study listed around 160 TCR beta chains as associated with cytomegalovirus. According to a later analysis, most CMV-associated TCR beta chains appeared to be HLA-restricted, and the HLA associations seemed to be driven largely by CMV exposure. Assigning TCR associations to individual alleles was difficult when HLA alleles, especially DR and DQ, strongly co-occurred. Specific HLA alleles were associated with 16,951 TCR beta sequences at a false discovery rate of 0.05 in a later analysis. A further reported finding was that TCR beta sequences accurately predicted the HLA-A and HLA-B alleles for most subjects in the first cohort. Most TCR sequences were observed very rarely across donors, whereas some public TCRs were present in many individuals. According to a later analysis, TCR association rates differed among HLA loci, with DRB1 alleles showing the most associated TCRs and HLA-C alleles showing the fewest. A later genetic analysis associated a missense DCLRE1C variant with V-gene and J-gene trimming of TCR beta chains, and an independent cohort replicated the association. This cohort had only TCR beta chains sequenced, and the lack of alpha or paired-chain data limited which features could be detected. Some IMGT-functional V segments, including TRBV6-2 and TRBV6-3, could not be distinguished by the 87-base-pair reads and were therefore excluded. According to the authors, the approach could potentially be generalized to other disease states and immunological phenotypes. An earlier analysis of 587 of the donors showed that most TCR beta V segments appeared in productive rearrangements either about 87% or about 30% of the time, which broadly matched IMGT annotations. Because HLA typing was unavailable for some donors at each locus, only the typed subset was used in association tests. A later analysis reported that several top co-occurrence clusters appeared linked to parvovirus B19, influenza, CMV and Epstein-Barr virus. The earlier analysis of about 600 of the donors excluded around 17 rarely observed V segments, including chromosome 9 orphons, because counts were too low. A few of the identified cytomegalovirus-associated TCR beta chains were confirmed in vitro to be specific for cytomegalovirus antigens. The sequencing pipeline was judged likely to have produced a cluster of highly shared sequence variants as a technical artifact.

The library came from the immunoSEQ multiplex PCR assay. For the multiplex PCR, a mixture combining 60 forward primers for TCR Vbeta segments and 13 reverse primers for TCR Jbeta segments was used. A multiplex PCR assay on genomic DNA amplified the CDR3 region of rearranged TCR beta genes. The Illumina HiSeq System was used to sequence the amplified TCR beta libraries as 87-base-pair reads. As for the original processing: Across the roughly 640 repertoires, a later analysis counted some 80 million unique TCR beta chains, some 11 million of which were shared by at least two donors. Raw reads were error-corrected and collapsed into unique sequences with a nearest-neighbor algorithm that merged closely related sequences to remove PCR and sequencing errors. To assign V, D and J gene segments, CDR3 sequences were aligned to IMGT reference sequences. For a sequence to be retained, a match of at least six nucleotides to both a V gene segment and a J gene segment was required. Rearrangements were called productive when the CDR3 lacked stop codons and stayed in frame with V and J; all others were non-productive. CDR3 was defined according to IMGT convention as the region running from the second conserved V-encoded cysteine to the conserved J-encoded phenylalanine. Sequences without an unambiguous match to a single V gene segment were excluded from the earlier analysis of approximately 600 of the donors. An earlier analysis of several hundred of the donors called V segments functional above 56.7% productive rearrangements and segregating when the between-donor standard deviation exceeded 5%. A statistical classification framework was developed to diagnose cytomegalovirus status using the catalog of TCR beta chain sequences. A later analysis assigned V and J genes by comparing TCR nucleotide sequences with IMGT/GENE-DB human TR gene sequences. Using the TCRdist pipeline, a later analysis assigned CDR3 sequences along with most-parsimonious VDJ recombination scenarios. In a later analysis, every TCR beta chain was defined by the combination of its CDR3 amino acid sequence and its V-gene family, and reads without a unique V-gene family were dropped. In a later analysis, around 650 highly shared, low-generation-probability nucleotide sequences were removed to address suspected cross-contamination and a sequencing artifact. A later analysis calculated a clonal expansion index for each public chain from normalized within-repertoire ranks of inferred template counts. Generation probabilities in a later analysis came from a VDJ recombination model fitted to out-of-frame rearrangements, and those results were checked against IGoR. In a later analysis, hypergeometric tests were used to score TCR-TCR, TCR-HLA and TCR-CMV co-occurrence, with a repertoire-size bias correction applied to TCR pairs. A later analysis estimated false discovery rates by permuting HLA or CMV assignments 20 times. A later analysis grouped co-occurring TCRs with DBSCAN, adding TCRdist sequence similarity when clustering within HLA-allele-positive subsets. For co-occurrence clustering, repertoires with fewer than 30,000 or more than 120,000 public chains were excluded, along with about five repertoires with anomalous nucleotide sharing. The clones in this table, taken by TCRdb from immuneACCESS, are in-frame only. Not every clone is retained; where verified, under half of the shortfall comes from an unresolved V gene, and the cause of the rest is unknown. The DNA gave D and trimming, while V, J and clone size come from that table. The sample table shows 200,000 or so clones, and nearly 80% are seen once. The ten top clones hold roughly 6% of the sample.

The cohort was made up of 500 to 800 healthy bone marrow donors. At the time of sampling, all cohort members were nominally healthy, though unrecorded immune exposures were likely present. The donor tested CMV seropositive and was one of the 289 seropositive cohort members. A peripheral blood sample was provided by each donor, and peripheral blood mononuclear cells were used for TCR beta sequencing. The Qiagen DNeasy Blood Extraction Kit was used to extract genomic DNA from the blood cell samples. According to the germline V gene, CDR1 reads SGHRS and CDR2 reads YFSETQ. V has 4 bases trimmed and J has 0 bases trimmed; junction bases matching no gene number 4. From the cysteine through the phenylalanine, the CDR3 covers 15 amino acids. Kept here is only the CDR3 DNA, which spans 45 bases and is read in frame from base 1.

Sequenced: PBMCs. The clonotype comes from a woman aged 25 to 39 in good health and CMV-seropositive. Recombination connected TRBV5-1 to TRBJ2-1, and TRBD1 aligns with 7 junction nucleotides. The DNA is as follows: TGCGCCAGCAGCCAGGGACAGAGCTCCTACAATGAGCAGTTCTTC. Translation gives CASSQGQSSYNEQFF.